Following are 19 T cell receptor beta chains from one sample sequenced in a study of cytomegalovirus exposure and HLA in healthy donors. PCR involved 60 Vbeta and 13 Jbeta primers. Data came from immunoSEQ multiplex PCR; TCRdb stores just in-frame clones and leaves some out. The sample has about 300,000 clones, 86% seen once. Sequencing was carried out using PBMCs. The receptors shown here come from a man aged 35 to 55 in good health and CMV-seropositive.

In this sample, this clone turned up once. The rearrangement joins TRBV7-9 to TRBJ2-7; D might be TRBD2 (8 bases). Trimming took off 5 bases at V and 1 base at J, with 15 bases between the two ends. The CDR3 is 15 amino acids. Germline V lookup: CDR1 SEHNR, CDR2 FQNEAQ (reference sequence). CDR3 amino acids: CASSPGGTRSYEQYF. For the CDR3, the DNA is TGTGCCAGCAGCCCAGGGGGGACTAGGTCCTACGAGCAGTACTTC.

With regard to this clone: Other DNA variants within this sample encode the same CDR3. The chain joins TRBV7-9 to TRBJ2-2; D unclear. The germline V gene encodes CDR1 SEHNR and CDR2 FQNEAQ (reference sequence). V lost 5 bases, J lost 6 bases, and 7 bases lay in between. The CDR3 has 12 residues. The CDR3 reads CASSPLSGELFF. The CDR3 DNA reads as TGTGCCAGCAGCCCCCTTTCCGGGGAGCTGTTTTTT.

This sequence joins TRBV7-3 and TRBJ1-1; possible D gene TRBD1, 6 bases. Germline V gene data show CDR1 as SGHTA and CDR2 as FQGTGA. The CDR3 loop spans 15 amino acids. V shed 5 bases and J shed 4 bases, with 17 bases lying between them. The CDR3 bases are TGTGCCAGCAGCCACACGGGGGGCGCAAGCACTGAAGCTTTCTTT. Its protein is CASSHTGGASTEAFF. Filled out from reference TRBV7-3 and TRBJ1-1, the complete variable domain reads GAGVSQTPSNKVTEKGKYVELRCDPISGHTALYWYRQSLGQGPEFLIYFQGTGAADDSGLPNDRFFAVRPEGSVSTLKIQRTERGDSAVYLCASSHTGGASTEAFFGQGTRLTVV.

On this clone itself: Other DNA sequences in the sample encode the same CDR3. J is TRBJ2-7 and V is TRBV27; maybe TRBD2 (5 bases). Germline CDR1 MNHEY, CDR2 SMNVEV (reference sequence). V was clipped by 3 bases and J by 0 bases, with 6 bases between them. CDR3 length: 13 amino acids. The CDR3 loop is CASSFGISYEQYF. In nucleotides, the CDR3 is TGTGCCAGCAGTTTCGGGATCTCCTACGAGCAGTACTTC.

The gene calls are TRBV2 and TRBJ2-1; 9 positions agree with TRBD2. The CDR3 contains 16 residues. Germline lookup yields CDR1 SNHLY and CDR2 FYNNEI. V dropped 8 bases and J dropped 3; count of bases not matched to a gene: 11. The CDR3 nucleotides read TGTGCCAGCCTAGCGGGACTAGAGAGGGACTACAATGAGCAGTTCTTC. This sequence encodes CASLAGLERDYNEQFF.

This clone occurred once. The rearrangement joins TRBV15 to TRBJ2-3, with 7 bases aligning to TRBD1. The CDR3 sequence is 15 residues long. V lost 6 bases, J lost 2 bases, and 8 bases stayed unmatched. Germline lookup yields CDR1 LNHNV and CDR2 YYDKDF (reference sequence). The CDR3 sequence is CATRIDRVNTDTQYF. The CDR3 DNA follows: TGTGCCACCAGAATTGACAGGGTAAACACAGATACGCAGTATTTT.

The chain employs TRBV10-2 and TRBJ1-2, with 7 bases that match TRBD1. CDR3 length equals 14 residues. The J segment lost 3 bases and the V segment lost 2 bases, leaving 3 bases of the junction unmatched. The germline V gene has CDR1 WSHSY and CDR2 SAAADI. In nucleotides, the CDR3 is TGCGCCAGCAGTGAGGACAGGGATGACTATGGCTACACCTTC. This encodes CASSEDRDDYGYTF.

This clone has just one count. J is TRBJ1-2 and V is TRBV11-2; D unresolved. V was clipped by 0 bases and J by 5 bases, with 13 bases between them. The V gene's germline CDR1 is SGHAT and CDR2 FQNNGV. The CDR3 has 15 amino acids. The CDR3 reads CASSLDQVFRYGYTF. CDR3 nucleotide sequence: TGTGCCAGCAGCTTAGACCAGGTCTTCCGTTATGGCTACACCTTC.

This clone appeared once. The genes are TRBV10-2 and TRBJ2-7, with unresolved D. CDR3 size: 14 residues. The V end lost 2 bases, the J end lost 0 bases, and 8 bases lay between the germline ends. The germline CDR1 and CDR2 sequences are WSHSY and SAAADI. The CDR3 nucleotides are TGCGCCAGCAGTGAGGAGAGTCACTCCTACGAGCAGTACTTC. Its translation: CASSEESHSYEQYF.

The CDR3 loop reads CAISPRGETQYF. The CDR3 DNA is TGTGCCATCAGCCCCCGGGGGGAGACCCAGTACTTC. The chain employs TRBV10-3 and TRBJ2-5; TRBD2 is a possible D gene (6 bases). CDR3 length: 12 residues. V was shortened by 6 bases and J by 5 bases, with 10 bases between the two germline ends. Germline CDR1 reads ENHRY; CDR2 reads SYGVKD.

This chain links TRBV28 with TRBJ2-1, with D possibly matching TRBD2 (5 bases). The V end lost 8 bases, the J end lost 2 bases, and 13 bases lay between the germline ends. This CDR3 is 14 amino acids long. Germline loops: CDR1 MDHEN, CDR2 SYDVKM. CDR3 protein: CASVGEFTYNEQFF. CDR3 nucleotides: TGTGCCAGCGTCGGGGAGTTCACCTACAATGAGCAGTTCTTC.

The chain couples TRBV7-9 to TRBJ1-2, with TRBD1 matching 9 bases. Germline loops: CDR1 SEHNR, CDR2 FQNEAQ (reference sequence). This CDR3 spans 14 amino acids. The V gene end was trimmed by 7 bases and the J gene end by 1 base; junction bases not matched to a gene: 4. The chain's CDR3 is CASIRDRDNYGYTF. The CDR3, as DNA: TGTGCCAGCATAAGGGACAGGGATAACTATGGCTACACCTTC.

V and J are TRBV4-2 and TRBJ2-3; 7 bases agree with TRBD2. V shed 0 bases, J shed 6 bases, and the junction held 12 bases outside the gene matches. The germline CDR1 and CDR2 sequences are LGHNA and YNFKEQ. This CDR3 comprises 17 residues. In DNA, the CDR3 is TGTGCCAGCAGCCAAGATCTTACTAGCGCCCTGCACGATACGCAGTATTTT. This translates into CASSQDLTSALHDTQYF.

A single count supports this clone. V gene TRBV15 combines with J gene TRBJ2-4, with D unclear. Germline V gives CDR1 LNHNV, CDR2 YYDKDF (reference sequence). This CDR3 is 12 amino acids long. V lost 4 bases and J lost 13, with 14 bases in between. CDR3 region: CATSTPPSLQYF. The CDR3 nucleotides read TGTGCCACCAGCACCCCACCTAGTCTGCAGTACTTC.

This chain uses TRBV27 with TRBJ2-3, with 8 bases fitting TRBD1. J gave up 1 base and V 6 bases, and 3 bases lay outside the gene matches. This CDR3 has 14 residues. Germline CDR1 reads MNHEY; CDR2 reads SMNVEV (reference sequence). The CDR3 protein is CASRQGAGTDTQYF. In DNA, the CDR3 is TGTGCCAGCAGGCAGGGGGCTGGCACAGATACGCAGTATTTT.

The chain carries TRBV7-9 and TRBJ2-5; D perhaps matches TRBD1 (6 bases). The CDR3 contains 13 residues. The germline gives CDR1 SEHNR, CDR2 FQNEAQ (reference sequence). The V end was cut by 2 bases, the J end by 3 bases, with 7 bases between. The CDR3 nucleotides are TGTGCCAGCAGCTTATCAGGGGAAGAGACCCAGTACTTC. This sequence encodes CASSLSGEETQYF.

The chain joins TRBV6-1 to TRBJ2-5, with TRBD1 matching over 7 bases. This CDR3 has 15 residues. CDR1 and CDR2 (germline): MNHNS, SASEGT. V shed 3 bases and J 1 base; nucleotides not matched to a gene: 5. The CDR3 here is CASSDRGQLQETQYF. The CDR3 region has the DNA TGTGCCAGCAGTGATAGGGGACAGCTCCAAGAGACCCAGTACTTC.

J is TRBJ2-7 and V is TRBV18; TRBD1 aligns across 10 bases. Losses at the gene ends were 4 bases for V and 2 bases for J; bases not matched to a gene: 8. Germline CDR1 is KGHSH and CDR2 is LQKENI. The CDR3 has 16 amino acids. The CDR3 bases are TGTGCCAGCTCACGCAGGGACAGGGGTCCCACCTACGAGCAGTACTTC. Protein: CASSRRDRGPTYEQYF.

The CDR3 DNA reads as TGTGCCAGCAGCCAAGACCAGGGCCCCGAGCAGTACTTC. Protein product: CASSQDQGPEQYF. The chain carries TRBV4-2 and TRBJ2-7; tentatively, D is TRBD1 (5 bases). Germline V CDR1 and CDR2: LGHNA, YNFKEQ. Trimming left V 0 bases short and J 6 bases short, with 9 bases between. CDR3 length equals 13 residues.